These 4 T cell receptor beta chains were all obtained from the same sample, sequenced in a study of blood T cell repertoires in COVID-19. This table comes from immunoSEQ multiplex PCR, and its TCRdb copy is limited to in-frame clones, with some not included. Of 45,000 to 50,000 clones listed, 86% are singletons. Sample: peripheral blood. All receptors derive from a human donor in a cohort sampled during active COVID-19.

This clone was seen only a few times. This chain joins TRBV19 and TRBJ2-1; 7 positions agree with TRBD1. J lost 2 bases, V lost 6 bases, and 7 bases had no gene match. The germline CDR1 and CDR2 sequences are LNHDA and SQIVND (reference sequence). The CDR3 runs 15 residues. The CDR3 bases are TGTGCCAGTAGACCAGGGGGACACCCCTACAATGAGCAGTTCTTC. Protein sequence: CASRPGGHPYNEQFF.

The gene calls are TRBV10-1 and TRBJ1-1; 9 bases line up with TRBD1. CDR3 length: 15 amino acids. The germline CDR1 and CDR2 sequences are WNHNN and SYGVQD (reference sequence). Germline trimming cut 8 bases from V and 5 bases from J; bases unmatched to any gene: 12. As DNA, the CDR3 is TGCGCCAGCTCTCCCGCACAGGGGGCAAGGACTGAAGCTTTCTTT. It specifies CASSPAQGARTEAFF.

The rearrangement joins TRBV30 to TRBJ2-5; 9 positions match TRBD1. CDR3 length equals 13 residues. Trimming at V came to 5 bases and at J to 7 bases, leaving 8 bases not matched to a gene. Per the germline V gene, CDR1 is GTSNPN and CDR2 is SVGIG (reference sequence). CDR3 amino acids: CAWGGQGFGTQYF. The CDR3 DNA reads TGTGCCTGGGGGGGACAGGGTTTCGGGACCCAGTACTTC.

The V and J genes are TRBV3-1 (or the pseudogene TRBV3-2) and TRBJ1-2; 8 bases are shared with TRBD1. Germline CDR1 LGHDT, CDR2 YNNKEL (reference sequence). V gave up 2 bases and J gave up 4 bases; unmatched junction bases: 0. CDR3 length: 13 amino acids. The DNA for the CDR3 is TGTGCCAGCAGCCAACAGGGGGCCTATGGCTACACCTTC. It yields the protein CASSQQGAYGYTF.